The rows below give T cell receptor beta chains drawn from one sample of a study of OX40 agonist ivuxolimab in advanced cancers. Only in-frame clones appear in the TCRdb table, and some are missing; sequencing was by immunoSEQ multiplex PCR. The sample holds about 100,000 clones, 85% to 95% seen once. This sample comprised CD4+ or CD8+ T cells sorted from blood, obtained in a trial of the OX40 agonist ivuxolimab. Every receptor here comes from an adult with an advanced solid tumor such as melanoma, head and neck, liver or kidney cancer. Each CDR3 is given with its conserved first and last residue. The D gene is left open where the match is weak. Clone size, where shown, is once, few, many, or a class for clones that have expanded.

D gene | J gene | clone size | V gene | CDR3 protein | CDR3 DNA
NA | TRBJ1-1 | NA | TRBV27 | CASRNQGTAMNTEAFF | TGTGCCAGCAGGAATCAGGGAACAGCAATGAACACTGAAGCTTTCTTT
NA | TRBJ1-1 | NA | TRBV4-3 | CASSQLTGQEAFF | TGCGCCAGCAGCCAACTTACGGGACAAGAAGCTTTCTTT
TRBD2 | TRBJ2-1 | NA | TRBV5-6 | CASSPILAGRVNEQFF | TGTGCCAGCAGCCCGATCCTAGCGGGAAGAGTTAATGAGCAGTTCTTC
NA | TRBJ2-5 | NA | TRBV1 | CTSSSGTRPTGHQETQYF | TGCACCAGCAGTTCCGGGACGAGGCCGACGGGTCACCAAGAGACCCAGTACTTC
NA | TRBJ1-3 | NA | TRBV19 | CASSIDRSAGNTIYF | TGTGCCAGTAGTATCGACAGGTCCGCTGGAAACACCATATATTTT
NA | TRBJ2-6 | NA | TRBV15 | CATSRGRTVSGANVLTF | TGTGCCACCAGCAGAGGTCGGACAGTCTCTGGGGCCAACGTCCTGACTTTC
TRBD2 | TRBJ2-1 | NA | TRBV10-3 | CASGRSGRDNEQFF | TGTGCCAGCGGGAGAAGCGGGCGAGACAATGAGCAGTTCTTC
NA | TRBJ2-7 | NA | TRBV28 | CASSETRQGGYEQYF | TGTGCCAGCAGCGAAACCAGACAGGGAGGCTACGAGCAGTACTTC
NA | TRBJ1-1 | NA | TRBV7-8 | CASSLASMNTEAFF | TGTGCCAGCAGCTTAGCGAGTATGAACACTGAAGCTTTCTTT
NA | TRBJ1-3 | NA | TRBV28 | CVTNGGVYYGNTIYF | TGTGTTACGAACGGAGGGGTTTATTATGGAAACACCATATATTTT
TRBD2 | TRBJ2-5 | NA | TRBV28 | CASSLFRLAGGETQYF | TGTGCCAGCAGTTTATTCCGACTAGCGGGAGGGGAGACCCAGTACTTC
TRBD1 | TRBJ1-5 | NA | TRBV7-2 | CASSFGQATPSQHF | TGTGCCAGCAGCTTCGGACAGGCCACTCCGTCCCAGCATTTT
NA | TRBJ1-5 | NA | TRBV19 | CASSGHSNQPQHF | TGTGCCAGTTCTGGCCATAGCAATCAGCCCCAGCATTTT
NA | TRBJ2-5 | NA | TRBV5-6 | CASSLQTVQETQYF | TGTGCCAGCAGCTTGCAGACAGTCCAAGAGACCCAGTACTTC
NA | TRBJ2-5 | NA | TRBV5-1 | CASSLESETQYF | TGCGCCAGCAGCTTGGAGTCAGAGACCCAGTACTTC
NA | TRBJ1-4 | NA | TRBV5-6 | CASSLRGAGEKLFF | TGTGCCAGCAGCTTGCGCGGGGCTGGGGAAAAACTGTTTTTT
NA | TRBJ2-3 | NA | TRBV19 | CASSIGGRTDTQYF | TGTGCCAGTAGTATAGGGGGCAGGACAGATACGCAGTATTTT
NA | TRBJ1-4 | NA | TRBV28 | CASSPGGEKLFF | TGTGCCAGCAGCCCAGGTGGGGAAAAACTGTTTTTT
TRBD1 | TRBJ2-2 | NA | TRBV7-2 | CASSLASTGGNTGELFF | TGTGCCAGCAGCTTGGCATCGACAGGGGGCAATACCGGGGAGCTGTTTTTT
NA | TRBJ1-1 | once | TRBV4-3 | CASSLVHPKNTEAFF | TGCGCCAGCAGCCTGGTGCACCCAAAGAACACTGAAGCTTTCTTT